This TCR beta chain was documented in a study of control samples from healthy donors and cancer patients. The CDR3 is 15 residues long. CDR1 MGHRA and CDR2 YSYEKL come from the germline V gene. V gave up 4 bases and J gave up 1 base, with 12 bases separating them. Sequencing used immunoSEQ multiplex PCR; TCRdb keeps in-frame clones, though not all of them. Here the sample spans around 14,000 clones, around three quarters being singletons. This receptor was identified in a female donor with lung cancer. The sample was formalin-fixed, paraffin-embedded tissue. The chain couples TRBV4-1 to TRBJ2-3, with TRBD1 as a possible D gene (6 bases). The CDR3 bases are TGCGCCAGCAGCCTGCAGGGGCGCGGCACAGATACGCAGTATTTT. Translation: CASSLQGRGTDTQYF.